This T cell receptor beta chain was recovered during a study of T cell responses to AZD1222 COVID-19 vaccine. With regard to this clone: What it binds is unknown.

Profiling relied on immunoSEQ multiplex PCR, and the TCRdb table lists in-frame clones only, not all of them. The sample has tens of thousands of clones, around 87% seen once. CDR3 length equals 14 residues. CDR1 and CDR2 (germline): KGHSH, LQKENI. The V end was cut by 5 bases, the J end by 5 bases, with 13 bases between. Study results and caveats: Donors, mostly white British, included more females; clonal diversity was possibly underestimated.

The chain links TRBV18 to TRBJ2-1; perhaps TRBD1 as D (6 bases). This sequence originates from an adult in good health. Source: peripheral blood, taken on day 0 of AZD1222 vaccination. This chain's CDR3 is CASSVWTDDNEQFF. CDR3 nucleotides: TGTGCCAGCTCAGTCTGGACAGACGACAATGAGCAGTTCTTC.